These 30 T cell receptor beta chains were sequenced from one sample in a study of blood T cell repertoires in COVID-19 (dated by TCRdb to 2020 to 2021). Library method: the immunoSEQ multiplex PCR assay. TCRdb re-hosts the immuneACCESS table, in-frame sequences only. Its copies lack some clones; in the studies checked, an unresolved V gene accounts for under half of them, and the cause for the rest is not known. The sample includes some 170,000 clones, with roughly 80% observed a single time. The top ten constitute 15% to 20% of the sample. The sample taken for sequencing was PBMCs or T cells enriched from blood (not recorded which). Source of these receptors: a woman in her 50s who had recovered from COVID-19.

This chain links TRBV11-3 with TRBJ2-7; 7 bases align to TRBD1. The CDR3 contains 13 residues. The V gene end was trimmed by 3 bases and the J gene end by 6 bases; junction bases not matched to a gene: 5. Germline CDR1 is SGHNT and CDR2 is YENEEA. The CDR3: CASSFGDRSEQYF. CDR3 nucleotides: TGTGCCAGCAGCTTTGGGGACAGATCCGAGCAGTACTTC.

This chain connects TRBV6-1 to TRBJ1-5; no clear D gene. Germline CDR1 and CDR2: MNHNS and SASEGT. V was trimmed by 6 bases and J by 0 bases, leaving 21 bases between them. The CDR3 contains 18 residues. The CDR3 loop reads CASRETDSYLNSNQPQHF. CDR3 DNA sequence: TGTGCCAGCAGGGAAACAGATTCATATTTAAATAGCAATCAGCCCCAGCATTTT.

J is TRBJ1-1 and V is TRBV5-3; D is unclear. TRBV5-3 is flagged as an ORF with uncertain function. This CDR3 is 21 amino acids long. Trimming cost V 5 bases and J 0 bases, with 32 bases left between them. CDR3 nucleotides: TGTGCCAGAAGTCAGCGAATTGGTCGCCGTGGAGGACTTAACATGAACACTGAAGCTTTCTTT. It encodes CARSQRIGRRGGLNMNTEAFF.

J is TRBJ2-1 and V is TRBV2, with 10 positions matching TRBD1. This CDR3 comprises 16 residues. V lost 4 bases to trimming and J lost 6 bases; unmatched junction nucleotides: 9. Germline V gene lookup returns CDR1 SNHLY and CDR2 FYNNEI. The CDR3 protein is CASSAERGQGTNEQFF. The CDR3 bases are TGTGCCAGCAGTGCGGAGAGGGGACAGGGGACCAATGAGCAGTTCTTC.

The chain combines TRBV2 with TRBJ1-6; 10 nucleotides align to TRBD1. Germline lookup yields CDR1 SNHLY and CDR2 FYNNEI. V shed 5 bases and J 13 bases; nucleotides not matched to a gene: 14. The CDR3 consists of 16 residues. CDR3 residues: CASSPQATGGGNPLHF. CDR3 bases: TGTGCCAGCAGTCCACAGGCGACAGGGGGCGGGAATCCCCTCCACTTT.

V and J are TRBV12-3 or TRBV12-4 and TRBJ1-2; D might be TRBD1 (6 bases). The V gene lost 7 bases and the J gene lost 8 bases, with 17 bases spanning the gap. This CDR3 region has 13 residues. CDR3 in DNA: TGTGCCAGCACCCACAGGGTGGATCGCGGCTACACCTTC. Translated, it gives CASTHRVDRGYTF.

The J gene is TRBJ2-4, the V gene TRBV5-1; TRBD2 might be the D (5 bases). Trimming cost V 2 bases and J 5 bases, with 8 bases left between them. The germline gives CDR1 SGHRS, CDR2 YFSETQ. The CDR3 runs to 13 residues. For the CDR3, the DNA is TGCGCCAGCAGCTTCGGTAGCGAAAACATTCAGTACTTC. Encoded protein: CASSFGSENIQYF.

The rearrangement joins TRBV7-2 to TRBJ2-1, with 7 bases lining up with TRBD1. The CDR3 runs to 14 residues. Germline CDR1 is SGHTA and CDR2 is FQGNSA. The junction had 7 bases not matched to a gene; V was cut back by 5 bases and J by 6 bases. Here the CDR3 reads CASSIDRVGNEQFF. The CDR3 bases are TGTGCCAGCAGCATCGACAGGGTGGGCAATGAGCAGTTCTTC.

This clone showed up many times. The chain has TRBV4-3 and TRBJ1-1; 8 nucleotides line up with TRBD1. The CDR3 spans 16 residues. J lost 3 bases, V lost 1 base, and 7 bases had no gene match. Germline loops: CDR1 LGHNA, CDR2 YSLEER. The CDR3 nucleotides are TGCGCCAGCAGCCAAGGACACAGGGGGATGTACACTGAAGCTTTCTTT. Protein sequence: CASSQGHRGMYTEAFF.

This rearrangement joins TRBV28 to TRBJ1-6; 12 nucleotides agree with TRBD1. The CDR3 is 18 amino acids. J lost 0 bases, V lost 3 bases, and 3 bases had no gene match. Germline values: CDR1 MDHEN, CDR2 SYDVKM. DNA of the CDR3: TGTGCCAGCAGTTTGGGGACAGGGGGCGCCTCCTATAATTCACCCCTCCACTTT. Translation gives CASSLGTGGASYNSPLHF.

The chain recombines TRBV18 with TRBJ2-5; no clear D gene. Trimming pared 0 bases from V and 3 bases from J, leaving 8 bases between. Germline V gene lookup returns CDR1 KGHSH and CDR2 LQKENI. This CDR3 is built from 14 residues. CDR3 bases: TGTGCCAGCTCACCACCGTCCCGGGAAGAGACCCAGTACTTC. It specifies CASSPPSREETQYF.

The V call is TRBV2, the J call TRBJ2-5; a weak D match, TRBD2 (6 bases). The V end lost 6 bases, the J end lost 4 bases, and 18 bases lay between the germline ends. The CDR3 loop spans 15 amino acids. Germline CDR1 is SNHLY and CDR2 is FYNNEI. CDR3 sequence: CASRVKAGPPETQYF. DNA of the CDR3: TGTGCCAGCAGGGTGAAGGCGGGGCCCCCAGAGACCCAGTACTTC.

The chain uses TRBV12-3 or TRBV12-4 and TRBJ1-1; 10 nucleotides align to TRBD1. The CDR3 is made up of 13 amino acids. V dropped 4 bases and J dropped 7; count of bases not matched to a gene: 3. The CDR3, as DNA: TGTGCCAGCAGTTGGGACAGGGGAAATGAAGCTTTCTTT. Its protein is CASSWDRGNEAFF.

As DNA, the CDR3 is TGTGCCAGCAGTTCGACAGGGGGCGCGGGGCAGCCCCAGCATTTT. Protein product: CASSSTGGAGQPQHF. The chain couples TRBV28 to TRBJ1-5, with 10 bases fitting TRBD1. Germline V gene sequence: CDR1 MDHEN, CDR2 SYDVKM. This CDR3 region has 15 residues. The trim removed 4 bases at V and 7 bases at J, leaving 7 bases unmatched. Together with reference TRBV28 and TRBJ1-5, the CDR3 gives the full variable domain: DVKVTQSSRYLVKRTGEKVFLECVQDMDHENMFWYRQDPGLGLRLIYFSYDVKMKEKGDIPEGYSVSREKKERFSLILESASTNQTSMYLCASSSTGGAGQPQHFGDGTRLSIL.

This chain connects TRBV4-1 to TRBJ1-1; D is unresolved. V was cut by 0 bases and J by 1 base, with 12 bases left in between. The CDR3 covers 16 residues. Germline assignment: CDR1 MGHRA and CDR2 YSYEKL. CDR3 region: CASSQEFAGENTEAFF. The CDR3 DNA sequence: TGCGCCAGCAGCCAAGAGTTTGCGGGCGAGAACACTGAAGCTTTCTTT.

V and J are TRBV9 and TRBJ2-2; 9 bases line up with TRBD2. The trim removed 6 bases at V and 4 bases at J, leaving 10 bases unmatched. Germline CDR1 and CDR2: SGDLS and YYNGEE. The CDR3 has 16 amino acids. For the CDR3, the DNA is TGTGCCAGCAATTCGGCGGGAGGGCCGGGCACCGGGGAGCTGTTTTTT. This gives the protein CASNSAGGPGTGELFF. Based on the CDR3 plus reference TRBV9 and TRBJ2-2, the full variable domain is DSGVTQTPKHLITATGQRVTLRCSPRSGDLSVYWYQQSLDQGLQFLIQYYNGEERAKGNILERFSAQQFPDLHSELNLSSLELGDSALYFCASNSAGGPGTGELFFGEGSRLTVL.

CDR3 residues: CASSQGGGLYNEQFF. The CDR3 nucleotides read TGTGCCAGCAGCCAAGGGGGAGGGCTTTACAATGAGCAGTTCTTC. This chain links TRBV14 with TRBJ2-1; 7 bases line up with TRBD2. The CDR3 is 15 residues long. V lost 1 base, J lost 4 bases, and 4 bases stayed unmatched. Germline V gene sequence: CDR1 SGHDN, CDR2 FVKESK.

The rearrangement joins TRBV7-2 to TRBJ2-1; TRBD2 is a possible D gene (6 bases). The CDR3 totals 15 residues. In germline, CDR1 is SGHTA, CDR2 FQGNSA. The ends were cut back, 2 bases at V and 5 bases at J, with 13 bases in the middle. The CDR3 loop is CASSLTSILNNEQFF. In DNA, the CDR3 is TGTGCCAGCAGCTTAACTAGCATTCTTAACAATGAGCAGTTCTTC.

This chain joins TRBV24-1 and TRBJ2-1; 7 nucleotides match TRBD2. J was trimmed by 7 bases and V by 3 bases; bases with no gene match: 14. The CDR3 runs 17 residues. The germline gives CDR1 KGHDR, CDR2 SFDVKD. The CDR3 bases are TGTGCCACCAGTGATCCGACTGCACTAGCGCCGGGAAATGAGCAGTTCTTC. Translated: CATSDPTALAPGNEQFF.

This clone was seen a single time. A much larger clone lies a single base off, so this may be a read error. This rearrangement joins TRBV7-2 to TRBJ2-5; the D is unclear. The germline V gene encodes CDR1 SGHTA and CDR2 FQGNSA. The CDR3 runs to 11 residues. V gave up 5 bases and J gave up 4 bases, with 5 bases separating them. CDR3 protein: CASSARETQYF. CDR3 coding DNA: TGTGCCAGCAGCGCCAGAGAGACCCAGTACTTC.

V and J are TRBV9 and TRBJ2-2; D is undetermined. This CDR3 comprises 14 residues. Germline loops: CDR1 SGDLS, CDR2 YYNGEE. V lost 0 bases, J lost 2 bases, and 5 bases lay in between. This CDR3 is CASSVGANTGELFF. Here the CDR3 DNA reads TGTGCCAGCAGCGTAGGGGCCAACACCGGGGAGCTGTTTTTT.

The rearrangement links TRBV7-9 to TRBJ2-3; 10 bases map to TRBD1. J was trimmed by 5 bases and V by 4 bases; bases with no gene match: 3. The CDR3 has 14 amino acids. Germline assignment: CDR1 SEHNR and CDR2 FQNEAQ (reference sequence). Here the CDR3 DNA reads TGTGCCAGCAGCTCCGGGACAGGGGTAGATACGCAGTATTTT. This gives the protein CASSSGTGVDTQYF.

This clone has only one observation. V gene TRBV30 combines with J gene TRBJ1-6; the match to TRBD1 covers 8 bases. The germline V gene encodes CDR1 GTSNPN and CDR2 SVGIG (reference sequence). V dropped 5 bases and J dropped 4; count of bases not matched to a gene: 7. The CDR3 has 15 residues. CDR3 region: CAWSPGQAYNSPLHF. In DNA form, the CDR3 reads TGTGCCTGGTCTCCGGGACAGGCTTATAATTCACCCCTCCACTTT.

V and J are TRBV29-1 and TRBJ2-1; D is uncertain. V was trimmed by 1 base and J by 8 bases, leaving 15 bases between them. The germline V gene has CDR1 SQVTM and CDR2 ANQGSEA. CDR3 length: 14 residues. The CDR3 is CSVEGSPGDYEQFF. CDR3 DNA sequence: TGCAGCGTTGAAGGGTCTCCCGGTGATTATGAGCAGTTCTTC.

The table lists this clone with a few counts. The rearrangement joins TRBV27 to TRBJ1-2; D may be TRBD1 (6 bases). CDR3 length: 14 amino acids. The V end was cut by 4 bases, the J end by 4 bases, with 13 bases between. Germline V gene lookup returns CDR1 MNHEY and CDR2 SMNVEV (reference sequence). The CDR3: CASSSTGIGYGYTF. CDR3 coding DNA: TGTGCCAGCAGTTCAACAGGGATTGGCTATGGCTACACCTTC.

The rearrangement uses TRBV19 and TRBJ2-5, with a possible D match to TRBD2 (6 bases). The CDR3 extends over 18 amino acids. V was trimmed by 7 bases and J by 5 bases, leaving 29 bases between them. Germline V gives CDR1 LNHDA, CDR2 SQIVND (reference sequence). In nucleotides, the CDR3 is TGTGCCAGTACCCCTGGACTATTTGGCGGGAAAGTGGGGGAGACCCAGTACTTC. Translating it yields CASTPGLFGGKVGETQYF.

The chain joins TRBV18 to TRBJ2-1; 8 nucleotides line up with TRBD2. The germline gives CDR1 KGHSH, CDR2 LQKENI. V gave up 0 bases and J gave up 15 bases; unmatched junction bases: 4. The CDR3 has 12 amino acids. The CDR3 sequence: CASSPPGLVTFF. In DNA form, the CDR3 reads TGTGCCAGCTCACCACCGGGACTAGTGACGTTCTTC. Full variable domain (remainder filled in from reference TRBV18 and TRBJ2-1): NAGVMQNPRHLVRRRGQEARLRCSPMKGHSHVYWYRQLPEEGLKFMVYLQKENIIDESGMPKERFSAEFPKEGPSILRIQQVVRGDSAAYFCASSPPGLVTFFGPGTRLTVL.

This chain connects TRBV5-4 to TRBJ2-3, with 8 positions matching TRBD2. J lost 0 bases, V lost 2 bases, and 2 bases had no gene match. From germline, CDR1 is SGHNT and CDR2 YYREEE (reference sequence). CDR3 length equals 15 residues. The CDR3 region is CASSLQRGSTDTQYF. CDR3 in DNA: TGTGCCAGCAGCTTACAGCGGGGGAGCACAGATACGCAGTATTTT.

The V and J genes are TRBV18 and TRBJ2-6; tentatively, D is TRBD2 (5 bases). The CDR3 sequence is 14 residues long. Germline V gene data show CDR1 as KGHSH and CDR2 as LQKENI. V lost 6 bases and J lost 0, with 6 bases in between. In nucleotides, the CDR3 is TGTGCCAGCTCTCGGGGCTCTGGGGCCAACGTCCTGACTTTC. It translates to CASSRGSGANVLTF.

This clone was recorded a few times. The rearrangement joins TRBV27 to TRBJ2-3, with D possibly matching TRBD2 (6 bases). V lost 8 bases and J lost 6, with 18 bases in between. The CDR3 is 14 amino acids. The germline V gene encodes CDR1 MNHEY and CDR2 SMNVEV (reference sequence). CDR3 sequence reads: CASGPEGRRDTQYF. CDR3 coding DNA: TGTGCCAGCGGCCCGGAGGGCCGAAGGGATACGCAGTATTTT.